Presented here are 12 T cell receptor beta chains from one specimen sequenced in a study of CXCR3-negative and CXCR3-positive naive CD8 T cells. No cognate antigen is known for these TCRs. TRB cDNA was prepared as libraries by UMI-labeled 5' RACE. One entry per CDR3 protein, without DNA, is what TCRdb gives after re-calling the 5' RACE reads. The sample's table shows under 90,000 distinct CDR3 sequences. Study-wide findings and caveats: Naive CXCR3-positive cells had TRB CDR3s more hydrophobic than those of CXCR3-negative naive cells.

The specimen was naive CXCR3+ CD8+ T cells from blood. Specified subset: CD45RO-CCR7+CD27+CD95- naive CD8+ T cells expressing CXCR3 (TNR3+). Receptors were obtained from a human donor in good health. Some clones in this sample may be carry-over from other donors' samples.

The V call is TRBV7-6, the J call TRBJ2-1; there is no DNA to check the TCRdb D call of TRBD2. Germline V gene sequence: CDR1 SGHVS, CDR2 FNYEAQ. CDR3 length: 17 amino acids. CDR3 region: CASSRFGGRPRVNEQFF.

The chain is built from TRBV28 and TRBJ2-7; the TCRdb D gene call, TRBD2, has no DNA to confirm it. From germline, CDR1 is MDHEN and CDR2 SYDVKM. This CDR3 has 13 residues. CDR3 region: CASSIESVYEQYF.

The chain carries TRBV4-1 and TRBJ1-2. CDR3 length: 14 amino acids. Germline V gene lookup returns CDR1 MGHRA and CDR2 YSYEKL. This CDR3 is CASSQMFGYYGYTF.

The chain combines TRBV29-1 with TRBJ2-1; TCRdb calls TRBD2, which cannot be checked without DNA. CDR3 length: 14 residues. The germline gives CDR1 SQVTM, CDR2 ANQGSEA. The CDR3 loop reads CSVVGSGDSNEQFF.

The rearrangement uses TRBV6-2 or TRBV6-3 and TRBJ1-1; lacking DNA, the TRBD1 call made by TCRdb goes unchecked. Germline loops: CDR1 MNHEY, CDR2 SVGEGT. The CDR3 has 14 residues. CDR3 sequence: CASSYSGAGAEAFF.

The CDR3 here is CASSFQQGVYNEQFF. V usage is TRBV6-2 or TRBV6-3 and J usage is TRBJ2-1; TCRdb names TRBD1, which stays unverified in the absence of DNA. The germline CDR1 and CDR2 sequences are MNHEY and SVGEGT. The CDR3 consists of 15 residues.

The chain employs TRBV5-1 and TRBJ2-1; TCRdb's D call of TRBD2 is untestable without DNA. CDR3 length: 15 residues. Germline V gives CDR1 SGHRS, CDR2 YFSETQ. CDR3 residues: CASVRGSAVDNEQFF.

This chain links TRBV7-9 with TRBJ1-2; the D call of TRBD1 rests on TCRdb alone, since no DNA is present to check it. Per germline, CDR1 SEHNR and CDR2 FQNEAQ (reference sequence). The CDR3 contains 13 residues. CDR3: CATRTDRPYGYTF. The variable domain in full, with the rest retrieved from reference TRBV7-9 and TRBJ1-2, is DTGVSQNPRHKITKRGQNVTFRCDPISEHNRLYWYRQTLGQGPEFLTYFQNEAQLEKSRLLSDRFSAERPKGSFSTLEIQRTEQGDSAMYLCATRTDRPYGYTFGSGTRLTVV.

The V call is TRBV20-1, the J call TRBJ2-3. The CDR3 consists of 11 residues. CDR1 is DFQATT and CDR2 is SNEGSKA in the germline V gene (reference sequence). The CDR3 loop reads CSAPMGDTQYF.

V and J are TRBV20-1 and TRBJ2-3. The V gene's germline CDR1 is DFQATT and CDR2 SNEGSKA (reference sequence). This CDR3 has 17 residues. The CDR3 protein is CSADPSQTLGLFDTQYF.

The chain employs TRBV6-5 and TRBJ2-2; TCRdb's D call of TRBD1 is untestable without DNA. Per the germline V gene, CDR1 is MNHEY and CDR2 is SVGAGI. The CDR3 consists of 17 residues. The CDR3 region is CASSYPMDRGRTGELFF.

The chain combines TRBV28 with TRBJ2-2; TCRdb proposes TRBD2, but this gene call is untestable without DNA. Germline values: CDR1 MDHEN, CDR2 SYDVKM. The CDR3 length is 17 residues. Here the CDR3 reads CASNGLSTNSNQGELFF.